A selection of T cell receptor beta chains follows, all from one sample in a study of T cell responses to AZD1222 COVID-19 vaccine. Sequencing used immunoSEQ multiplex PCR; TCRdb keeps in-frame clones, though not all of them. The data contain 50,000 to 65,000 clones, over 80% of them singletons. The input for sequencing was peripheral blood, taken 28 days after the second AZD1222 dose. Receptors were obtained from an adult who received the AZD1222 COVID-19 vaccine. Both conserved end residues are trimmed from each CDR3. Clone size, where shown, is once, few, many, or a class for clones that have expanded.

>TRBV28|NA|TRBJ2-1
ASSLPAGGYEQF
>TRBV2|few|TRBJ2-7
ASVIQGTSYEQY
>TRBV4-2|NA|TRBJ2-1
ASRRGEGLGGNEQF
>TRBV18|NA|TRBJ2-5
ASSLYLQETQY
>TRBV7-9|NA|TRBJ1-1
ASSMFGSNTEAF
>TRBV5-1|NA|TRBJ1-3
ASSRDNAGNTIY
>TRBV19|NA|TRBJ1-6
ASRGQLAANSPLH
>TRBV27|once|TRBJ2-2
ASSFTRTRGTGELF
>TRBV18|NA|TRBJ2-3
ASSIREPGPDTQY
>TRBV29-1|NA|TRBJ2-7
SVVSGVYEQY
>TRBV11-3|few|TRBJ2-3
ASSRRRGTGTDTQY
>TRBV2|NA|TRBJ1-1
ASRPTVLNTEAF
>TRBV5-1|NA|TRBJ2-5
ASSLSEQETQY
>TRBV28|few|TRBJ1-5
ASSFNSLNQPQH
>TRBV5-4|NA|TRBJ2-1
ASSQASPDNEQF
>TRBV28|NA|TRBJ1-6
ASRPPDLVRPLH
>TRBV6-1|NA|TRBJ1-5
ASSELGGSNQPQH
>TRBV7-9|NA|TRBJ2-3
ASSLNSGSIADTQY
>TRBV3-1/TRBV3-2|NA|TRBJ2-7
ASSPGLAGGAY
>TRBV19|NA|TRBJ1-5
ASTPRGQGPNQPQH
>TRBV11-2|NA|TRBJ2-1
ASSWGTNSYNEQF
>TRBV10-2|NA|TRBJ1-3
ATEQGMGNTIY
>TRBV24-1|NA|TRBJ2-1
ATSDRQGHNEQF
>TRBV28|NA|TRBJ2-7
ASSPTGGLLLSYEQY
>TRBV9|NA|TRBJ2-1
ASSVTLAGGGYNEQF
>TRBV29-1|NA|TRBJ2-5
SVGQGAETQY
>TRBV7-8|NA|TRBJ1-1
ASSLAGGGLGTEAF
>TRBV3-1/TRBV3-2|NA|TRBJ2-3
ASSRQDTDTQY
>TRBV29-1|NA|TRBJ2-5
SVELAGKETQY
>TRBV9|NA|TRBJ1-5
ASSSSPDNQPQH
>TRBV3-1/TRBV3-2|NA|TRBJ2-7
ASSQDPYYEQY
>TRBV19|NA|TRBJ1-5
ASSRDRTDQPQH
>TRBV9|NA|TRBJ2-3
ASSPFLAGASTDTQY
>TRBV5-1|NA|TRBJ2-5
ASSPELTSPEGGETQY
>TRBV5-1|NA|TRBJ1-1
ASSLRDSRPNTEAF
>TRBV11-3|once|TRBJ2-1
ASSLGGNFVYNEQF
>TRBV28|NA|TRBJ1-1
ASSRPGEAF
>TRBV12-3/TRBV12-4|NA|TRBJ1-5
ASSWVNQPQH
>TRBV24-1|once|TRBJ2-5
ATSDPRPGQQETQY
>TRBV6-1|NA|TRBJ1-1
ASSEGLGSNPHPEAF
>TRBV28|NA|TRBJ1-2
ASRPQDSNYGYT
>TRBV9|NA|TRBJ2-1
ASSDTGTYNEQF
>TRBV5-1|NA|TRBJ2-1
ASSLPLNEQF
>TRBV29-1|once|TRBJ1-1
SVDGGVNTEAF
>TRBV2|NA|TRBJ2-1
ASSGGSSGRGEQF
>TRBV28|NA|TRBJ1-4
ASSQEGPNEKLF
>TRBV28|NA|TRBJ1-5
ASSQGQVNQPQH
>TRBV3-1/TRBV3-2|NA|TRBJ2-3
ASSQDEWRNTQY
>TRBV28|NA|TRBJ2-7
ASRTSFGTSGRDEQY
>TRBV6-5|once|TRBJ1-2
ASSYSVEGGYT
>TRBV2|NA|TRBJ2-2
ASSTTRAGELF
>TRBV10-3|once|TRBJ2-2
AITEQGADTGELF
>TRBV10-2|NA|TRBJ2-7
ASRGQAYEQY
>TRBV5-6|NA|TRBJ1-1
ASSSITGTEAF
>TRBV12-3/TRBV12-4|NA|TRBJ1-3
ASSSFIGNTIY
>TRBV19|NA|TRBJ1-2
ASSIVDGGYT
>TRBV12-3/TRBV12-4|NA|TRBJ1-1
ASSLVVNTEAF
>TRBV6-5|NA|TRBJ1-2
ASSYSIDRTLGSYT
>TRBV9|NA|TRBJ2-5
ASSVGGPQETQY